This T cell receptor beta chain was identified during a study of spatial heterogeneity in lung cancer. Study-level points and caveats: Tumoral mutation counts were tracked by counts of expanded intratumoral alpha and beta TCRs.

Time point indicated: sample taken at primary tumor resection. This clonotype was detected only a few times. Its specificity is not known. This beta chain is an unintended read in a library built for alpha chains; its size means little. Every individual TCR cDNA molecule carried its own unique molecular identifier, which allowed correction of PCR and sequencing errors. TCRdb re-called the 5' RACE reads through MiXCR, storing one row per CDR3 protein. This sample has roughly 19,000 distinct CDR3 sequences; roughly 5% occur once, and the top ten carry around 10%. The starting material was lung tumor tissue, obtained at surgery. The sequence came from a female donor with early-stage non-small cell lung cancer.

The CDR3 sequence is CAISESRPGSEQYF. The CDR3 nucleotides are TGTGCCATCAGTGAGTCGAGGCCAGGGAGCGAGCAGTACTTC. The chain has TRBV10-3 and TRBJ2-7; either TRBD1 or TRBD2 may supply D (5 bases each). The CDR3 extends over 14 amino acids. The V gene's germline CDR1 is ENHRY and CDR2 SYGVKD. V shed 0 bases and J shed 6 bases, with 12 bases lying between them.